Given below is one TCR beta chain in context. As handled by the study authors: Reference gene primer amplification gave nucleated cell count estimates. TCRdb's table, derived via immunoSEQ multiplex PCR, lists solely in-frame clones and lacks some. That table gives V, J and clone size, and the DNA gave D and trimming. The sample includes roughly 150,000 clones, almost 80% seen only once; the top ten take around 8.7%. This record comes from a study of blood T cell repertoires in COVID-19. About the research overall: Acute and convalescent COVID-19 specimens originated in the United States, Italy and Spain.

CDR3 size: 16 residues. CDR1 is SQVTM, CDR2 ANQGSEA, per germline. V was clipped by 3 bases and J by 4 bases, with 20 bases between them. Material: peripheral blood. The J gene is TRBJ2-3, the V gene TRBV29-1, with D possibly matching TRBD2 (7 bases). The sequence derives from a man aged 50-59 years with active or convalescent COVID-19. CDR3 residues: CSVDKSSRGGSDTQYF. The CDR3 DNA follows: TGCAGCGTTGATAAGTCTAGCAGGGGAGGGTCAGATACGCAGTATTTT.